This T cell receptor beta chain emerged from a study of OX40 agonist ivuxolimab in advanced cancers. For the wider study: Ivuxolimab was an agonistic, fully human IgG2 monoclonal antibody directed against OX40 (CD134), a costimulatory receptor. Prior anti-PD-1, anti-PD-L1 or anti-CTLA-4 therapy was permitted, and approximately 40% of dose-escalation patients had received checkpoint inhibitors. Peripheral TCRbeta sequencing was intended to test whether TCR sequence diversity was altered and clonal T-cell expansion was caused by ivuxolimab. Partial responses were achieved by three dose-escalation patients, of whom one had hepatocellular carcinoma and two had cutaneous melanoma. The dose-escalation cohort was 80% to 90% male with a mean age of around 62 years, ranging from roughly 23 to 90. The monotherapy dose-escalation portion (N ≈ 52 patients) of the phase I ivuxolimab trial is reported in the paper. Intravenous ivuxolimab was administered to patients every 2 weeks at six dose levels: 0.01, 0.1, 0.3, 1.5, 3 and 10 mg/kg. Of the approximately 50 dose-escalation patients, hepatocellular carcinoma was present in about 20, melanoma in around 15, renal cell carcinoma in 9 and head and neck cancer in 9. The investigation overall reported the following: In the 0.1-3.0 mg/kg groups, partial responders were among the patients with the lowest normalized peripheral clonal expansion, particularly in CD8+ T cells. After ivuxolimab, CD8+ T cells had more expanded clones than CD4+ T cells on average. At doses of 0.1 to 3.0 mg/kg, clonal expansion of both CD4+ and CD8+ T cells in blood was seen between baseline and week 6. Low levels of normalized T-cell clonal expansion were also shown by some nonresponding patients. The antigen specificity of the clonally expanded peripheral T cells was not determined.

About this clone itself: Its antigen specificity is not known. It has no much larger one-base neighbor in the sample; base qualities were not kept.

Genomic DNA was extracted from sorted cells for sequencing of the TCRbeta CDR3 region. The immunoSEQ Assay was used for sequencing of TCRbeta CDR3 regions. Here the immuneACCESS table is served through TCRdb, limited to in-frame sequences with V and J called. Missing clones are a known gap in these copies; in checked studies unresolved V genes cover under half, and the rest lacks a known reason. The sample includes some 77,000 clones, with roughly 88% observed a single time. Around 2.7% of the sample belongs to the ten largest clones. The trial excluded patients who had a history of autoimmune disease or were on systemic immunosuppression. In every dose cohort, peripheral blood was drawn for TCR sequencing at baseline, cycle 4 day 1, and cycle 7 day 1. The samples were drawn from a first-in-human, open-label, multicenter phase I dose-escalation trial of ivuxolimab. Adults with locally advanced or metastatic head and neck squamous cell, hepatocellular, melanoma or renal cell carcinoma were enrolled in the trial. Before TCR sequencing, CD4+ T cells and CD8+ T cells from peripheral blood were sorted into separate populations.

The starting material was CD4+ or CD8+ T cells sorted from blood, obtained in a trial of the OX40 agonist ivuxolimab. The sequence came from an adult with an advanced solid tumor such as melanoma, head and neck, liver or kidney cancer.

The CDR3 protein sequence reads: CASSYRGEWEKLFF. The DNA reads TGTGCCAGCAGTTACAGGGGGGAGTGGGAAAAACTGTTTTTT. The chain is assembled from TRBV28 and TRBJ1-4; 8 nucleotides in the junction match TRBD1. From its cysteine to its phenylalanine, the CDR3 spans 14 amino acids. Of all the DNA, just the CDR3 is kept, 42 bases in frame from base 1. CDR1 MDHEN and CDR2 SYDVKM were looked up in the germline V gene. Compared with germline, V lacks 4 bases and J lacks 8 bases; bases without a gene match: 6.